The rows below give T cell receptor beta chains drawn from one sample of a study of blood T cell repertoires in COVID-19. Some clones are missing from TCRdb's copy, which holds only in-frame ones; the method was immunoSEQ multiplex PCR. The sample has about 140,000 clones; 70% to 85% are singletons. Material for sequencing was peripheral blood. The receptors were sampled from a woman at least 80 years old in a cohort sampled during active or convalescent COVID-19. CDR3s leave out the opening cysteine and the closing phenylalanine or tryptophan. Each record gives: clone size, D gene, V gene, J gene, CDR3 protein. D genes are given only for firm matches. Where a row states a size, it is once, few, many or the class of an expanded clone; other rows omit it.

.	.	TRBV5-6	TRBJ1-2	ASSLTRDYGYT
.	TRBD1	TRBV6-5	TRBJ1-2	ASKRGQNYGYT
.	TRBD1	TRBV29-1	TRBJ2-2	SVENRDSLTGELF
.	TRBD1	TRBV6-6	TRBJ1-2	ASSLPWTGAGGYT
.	TRBD1	TRBV5-5	TRBJ1-2	ASSLGGQGSYGYT
.	.	TRBV11-3	TRBJ2-5	ASSLNEGETQY
few	TRBD2	TRBV28	TRBJ2-5	ASRDPRGGLETQY
.	.	TRBV7-6	TRBJ2-3	ASSLGSGAGTDTQY
.	TRBD1	TRBV7-9	TRBJ1-1	ASSSYRGLGTEAF
.	TRBD1	TRBV7-2	TRBJ2-2	ASSSDRDRVIGELF
.	TRBD2	TRBV3-1/TRBV3-2	TRBJ2-3	ASSHGGLGTQY
.	.	TRBV4-3	TRBJ2-3	ASSRYQADTQY
once	TRBD1	TRBV9	TRBJ1-5	ASSQGQGGQPQH
.	.	TRBV24-1	TRBJ2-3	ATSGYTGNTDTQY
.	TRBD1	TRBV28	TRBJ1-2	ASRGTATYGYT
.	TRBD1	TRBV12-3/TRBV12-4	TRBJ1-5	ASSLQGPGAQH
.	TRBD2	TRBV7-3	TRBJ2-1	ASSLFGLAGGTEQF
.	TRBD2	TRBV27	TRBJ2-1	ASSFRGGKEF
.	.	TRBV14	TRBJ1-2	ASSQDHLSYGYT
.	TRBD1	TRBV5-1	TRBJ2-7	ASSDQGQGIYEQY
.	.	TRBV28	TRBJ2-6	ASSSSTISGANVLT
.	TRBD2	TRBV11-3	TRBJ2-1	ASSLETSTGTSNEQF
.	TRBD1	TRBV19	TRBJ2-1	ASSRRQGSYNEQF
.	.	TRBV5-1	TRBJ1-2	ASSLEGGRGYGYT
.	.	TRBV2	TRBJ1-1	ASRLLTMNTEAF
.	.	TRBV18	TRBJ1-2	ASSPANSEYGYT
.	.	TRBV19	TRBJ1-2	ASRRLAGYT
.	.	TRBV28	TRBJ1-2	ASSYGPYGYT
once	.	TRBV6-5	TRBJ1-2	ASSPNAYGYT
.	TRBD1	TRBV28	TRBJ2-6	ASSGVTGGRTGANVLT
.	.	TRBV4-3	TRBJ2-1	ASSQEAAINYNEQF
few	TRBD1	TRBV19	TRBJ1-5	ASSMEGGRSNQPQH
.	.	TRBV14	TRBJ2-6	ASSQYGSGANVLT
.	TRBD1	TRBV5-3	TRBJ1-3	ARSPHPARGSGNTIY
.	TRBD1	TRBV19	TRBJ1-5	ASSVSPGGYQPQH
.	.	TRBV6-5	TRBJ2-3	ASQGGSDTQY
.	TRBD2	TRBV6-6	TRBJ2-5	ASTRLAGGPETQY
.	TRBD1	TRBV4-1	TRBJ1-2	ASRGTGVSGYT
.	.	TRBV9	TRBJ1-6	ASSALRNSPLH
few	.	TRBV10-2	TRBJ2-5	ASSDLSIQETQY
.	.	TRBV29-1	TRBJ1-2	SVEESRGADVGYT
.	TRBD2	TRBV5-1	TRBJ2-3	ASSEPSGGTDTQY
few	TRBD2	TRBV19	TRBJ2-3	ASSSGGSGDTQY
.	.	TRBV9	TRBJ2-3	ASSAAGFSTDTQY
.	.	TRBV12-5	TRBJ1-6	ASGSREAYNSPLH
.	TRBD1	TRBV5-4	TRBJ2-1	ASLRTGGNEQF
.	.	TRBV11-1	TRBJ2-5	ASSLIQGFNLETQY
.	TRBD1	TRBV7-9	TRBJ2-3	ASSLAPGRGQGTDTQY
.	TRBD2	TRBV7-2	TRBJ2-3	ASSLSGVTDTQY
.	.	TRBV28	TRBJ1-4	ASTSFGGGGEKLF
.	.	TRBV6-5	TRBJ1-2	ASTKVGGPNGYT
.	TRBD2	TRBV2	TRBJ2-5	ASSVGGGAKETQY
few	.	TRBV11-2	TRBJ1-1	ASSLSTSKGDTEAF
.	.	TRBV11-2	TRBJ1-1	ASRPDGALVQAF
.	.	TRBV28	TRBJ1-4	ASSLDLRGDLF
.	TRBD2	TRBV2	TRBJ2-5	AGSRTSVETQY
.	.	TRBV10-3	TRBJ1-1	AISEGVRSMNTEAF